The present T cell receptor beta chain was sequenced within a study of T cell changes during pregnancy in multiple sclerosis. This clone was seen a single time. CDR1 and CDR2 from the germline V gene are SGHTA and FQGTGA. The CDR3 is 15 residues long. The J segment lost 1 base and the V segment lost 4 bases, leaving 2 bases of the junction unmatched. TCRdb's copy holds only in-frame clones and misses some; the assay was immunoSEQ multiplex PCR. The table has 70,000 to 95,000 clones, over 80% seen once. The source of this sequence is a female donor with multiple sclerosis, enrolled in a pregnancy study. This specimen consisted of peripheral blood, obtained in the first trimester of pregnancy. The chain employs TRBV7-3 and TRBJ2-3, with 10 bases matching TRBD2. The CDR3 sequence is CASSSLAGGTDTQYF. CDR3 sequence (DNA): TGTGCCAGCAGCTCTCTAGCGGGGGGCACAGATACGCAGTATTTT.